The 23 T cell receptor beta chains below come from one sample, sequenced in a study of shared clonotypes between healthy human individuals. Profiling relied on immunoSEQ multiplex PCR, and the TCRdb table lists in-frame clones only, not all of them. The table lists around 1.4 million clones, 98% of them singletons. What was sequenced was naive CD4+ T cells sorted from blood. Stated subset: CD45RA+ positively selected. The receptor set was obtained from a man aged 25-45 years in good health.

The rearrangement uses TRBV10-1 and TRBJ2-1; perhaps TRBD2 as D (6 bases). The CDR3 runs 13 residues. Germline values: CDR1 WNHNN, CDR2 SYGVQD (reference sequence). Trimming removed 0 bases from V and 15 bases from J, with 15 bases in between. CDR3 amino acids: CASSESRQRERFF. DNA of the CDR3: TGCGCCAGCAGTGAGTCGAGACAACGGGAGAGGTTCTTC.

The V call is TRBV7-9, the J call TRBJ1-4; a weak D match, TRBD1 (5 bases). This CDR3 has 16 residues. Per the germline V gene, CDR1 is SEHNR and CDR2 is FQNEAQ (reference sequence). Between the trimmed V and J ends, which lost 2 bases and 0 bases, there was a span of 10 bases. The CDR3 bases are TGTGCCAGCAGCTTACCTGGGGCAACAACTAATGAAAAACTGTTTTTT. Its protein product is CASSLPGATTNEKLFF.

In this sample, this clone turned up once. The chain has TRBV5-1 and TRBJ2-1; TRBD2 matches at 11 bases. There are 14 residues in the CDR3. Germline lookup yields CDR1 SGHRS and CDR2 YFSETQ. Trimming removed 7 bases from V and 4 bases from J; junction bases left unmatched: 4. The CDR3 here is CASEGTSGYNEQFF. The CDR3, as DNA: TGCGCCAGCGAAGGGACTAGCGGTTACAATGAGCAGTTCTTC.

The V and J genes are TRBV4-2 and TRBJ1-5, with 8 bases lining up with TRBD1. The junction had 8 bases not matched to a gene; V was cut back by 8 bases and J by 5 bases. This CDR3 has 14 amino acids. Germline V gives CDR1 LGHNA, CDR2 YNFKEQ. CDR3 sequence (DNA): TGTGCCAGCTCCACCGGACAGGGCGATCAGCCCCAGCATTTT. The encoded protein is CASSTGQGDQPQHF.

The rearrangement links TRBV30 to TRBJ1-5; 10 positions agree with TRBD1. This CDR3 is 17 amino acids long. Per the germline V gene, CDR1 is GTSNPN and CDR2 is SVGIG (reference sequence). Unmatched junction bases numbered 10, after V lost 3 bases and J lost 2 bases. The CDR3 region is CAWSGDRGLGGNQPQHF. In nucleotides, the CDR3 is TGTGCCTGGAGCGGTGACAGGGGGCTCGGGGGCAATCAGCCCCAGCATTTT.

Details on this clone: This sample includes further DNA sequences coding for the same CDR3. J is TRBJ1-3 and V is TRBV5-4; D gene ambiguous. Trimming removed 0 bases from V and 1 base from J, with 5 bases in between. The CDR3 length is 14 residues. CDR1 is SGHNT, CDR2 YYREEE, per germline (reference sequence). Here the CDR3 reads CASSLVGSGNTIYF. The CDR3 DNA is TGTGCCAGCAGCTTGGTAGGGTCTGGAAACACCATATATTTT. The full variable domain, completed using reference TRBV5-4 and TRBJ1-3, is ETGVTQSPTHLIKTRGQQVTLRCSSQSGHNTVSWYQQALGQGPQFIFQYYREEENGRGNFPPRFSGLQFPNYSSELNVNALELDDSALYLCASSLVGSGNTIYFGEGSWLTVV.

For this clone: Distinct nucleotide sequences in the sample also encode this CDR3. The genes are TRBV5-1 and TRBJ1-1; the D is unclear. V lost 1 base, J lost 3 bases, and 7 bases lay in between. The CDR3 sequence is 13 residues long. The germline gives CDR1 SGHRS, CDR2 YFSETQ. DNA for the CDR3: TGCGCCAGCAGCTTGTTCCAGGACACTGAAGCTTTCTTT. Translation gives CASSLFQDTEAFF.

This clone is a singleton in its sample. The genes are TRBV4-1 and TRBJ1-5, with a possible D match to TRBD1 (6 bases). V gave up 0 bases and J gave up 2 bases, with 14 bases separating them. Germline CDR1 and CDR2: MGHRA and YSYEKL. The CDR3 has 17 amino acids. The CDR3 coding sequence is TGCGCCAGCAGCCAAGACTTCAGGGGAAATGGCAATCAGCCCCAGCATTTT. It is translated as CASSQDFRGNGNQPQHF.

CDR3 sequence (DNA): TGTGCCAGCAGTTTAGCAGATAGCAATCAGCCCCAGCATTTT. Translated, it gives CASSLADSNQPQHF. This chain joins TRBV27 and TRBJ1-5; D uncertain. V was cut by 2 bases and J by 0 bases, with 5 bases left in between. The V gene's germline CDR1 is MNHEY and CDR2 SMNVEV (reference sequence). CDR3 length equals 14 residues.

The chain's CDR3 is CASSAENRLQPQHF. The DNA for the CDR3 is TGTGCCAGCAGCGCCGAGAACAGATTACAGCCCCAGCATTTT. V is TRBV5-5 and J is TRBJ1-5; D gene uncertain. The germline V gene encodes CDR1 SGHKS and CDR2 YYEKEE (reference sequence). The ends were cut back, 4 bases at V and 7 bases at J, with 15 bases in the middle. The CDR3 runs 14 residues.

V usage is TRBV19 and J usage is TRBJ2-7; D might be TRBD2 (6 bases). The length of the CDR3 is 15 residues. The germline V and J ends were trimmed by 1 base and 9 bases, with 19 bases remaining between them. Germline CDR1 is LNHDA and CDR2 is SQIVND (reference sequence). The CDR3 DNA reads TGTGCCAGTAGTATAGCCCTAGGAGGGCAGGGTGCGCAGTACTTC. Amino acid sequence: CASSIALGGQGAQYF.

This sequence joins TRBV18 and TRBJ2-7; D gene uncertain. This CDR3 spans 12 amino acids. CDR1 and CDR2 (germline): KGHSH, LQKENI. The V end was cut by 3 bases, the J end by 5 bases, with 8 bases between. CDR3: CASSPSSDEQYF. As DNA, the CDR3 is TGTGCCAGCTCACCTTCTTCTGACGAGCAGTACTTC.

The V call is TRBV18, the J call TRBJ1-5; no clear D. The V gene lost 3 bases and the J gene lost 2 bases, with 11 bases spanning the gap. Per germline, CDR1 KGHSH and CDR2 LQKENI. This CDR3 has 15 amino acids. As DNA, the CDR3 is TGTGCCAGCTCACCGCGACGGTTGGGCAATCAGCCCCAGCATTTT. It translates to CASSPRRLGNQPQHF.

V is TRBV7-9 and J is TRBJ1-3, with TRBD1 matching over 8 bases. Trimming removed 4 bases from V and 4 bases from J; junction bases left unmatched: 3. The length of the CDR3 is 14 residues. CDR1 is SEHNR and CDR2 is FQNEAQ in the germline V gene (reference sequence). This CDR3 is CASSSDREGNTIYF. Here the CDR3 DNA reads TGTGCCAGCAGCTCGGACAGGGAGGGAAACACCATATATTTT. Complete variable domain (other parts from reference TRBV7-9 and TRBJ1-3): DTGVSQNPRHKITKRGQNVTFRCDPISEHNRLYWYRQTLGQGPEFLTYFQNEAQLEKSRLLSDRFSAERPKGSFSTLEIQRTEQGDSAMYLCASSSDREGNTIYFGEGSWLTVV.

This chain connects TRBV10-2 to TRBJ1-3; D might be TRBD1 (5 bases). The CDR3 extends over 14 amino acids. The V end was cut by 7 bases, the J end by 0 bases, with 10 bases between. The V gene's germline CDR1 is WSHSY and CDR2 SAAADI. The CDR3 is CASTGTSSGNTIYF. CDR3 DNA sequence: TGCGCCAGCACCGGGACCAGCTCTGGAAACACCATATATTTT.

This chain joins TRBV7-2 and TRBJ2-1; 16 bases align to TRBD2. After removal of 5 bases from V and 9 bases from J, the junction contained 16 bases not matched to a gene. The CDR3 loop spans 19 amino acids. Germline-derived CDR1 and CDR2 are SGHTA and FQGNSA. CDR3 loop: CASSPEPGLAGGPSSEQFF. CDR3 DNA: TGTGCCAGCAGCCCCGAGCCGGGACTAGCGGGAGGGCCCAGCAGTGAGCAGTTCTTC.

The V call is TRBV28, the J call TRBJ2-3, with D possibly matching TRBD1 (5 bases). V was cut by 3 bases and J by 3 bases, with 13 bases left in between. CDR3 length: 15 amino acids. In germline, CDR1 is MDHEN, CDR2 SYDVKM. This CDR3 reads CASSLAGFMTDTQYF. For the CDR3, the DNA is TGTGCCAGCAGTTTGGCAGGGTTCATGACAGATACGCAGTATTTT. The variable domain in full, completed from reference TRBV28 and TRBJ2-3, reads DVKVTQSSRYLVKRTGEKVFLECVQDMDHENMFWYRQDPGLGLRLIYFSYDVKMKEKGDIPEGYSVSREKKERFSLILESASTNQTSMYLCASSLAGFMTDTQYFGPGTRLTVL.

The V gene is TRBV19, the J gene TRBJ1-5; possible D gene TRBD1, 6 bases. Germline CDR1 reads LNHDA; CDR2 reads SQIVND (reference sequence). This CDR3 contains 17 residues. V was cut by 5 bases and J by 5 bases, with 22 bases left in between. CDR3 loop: CASSRPSRGADDQPQHF. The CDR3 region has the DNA TGTGCCAGTAGTCGCCCAAGCAGGGGAGCTGATGATCAGCCCCAGCATTTT.

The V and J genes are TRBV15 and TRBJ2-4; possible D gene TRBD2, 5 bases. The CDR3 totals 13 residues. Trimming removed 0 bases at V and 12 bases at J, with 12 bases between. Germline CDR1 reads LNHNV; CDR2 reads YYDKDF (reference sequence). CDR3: CATSRDRGERQYF. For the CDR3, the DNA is TGTGCCACCAGCAGAGATCGGGGAGAACGTCAGTACTTC. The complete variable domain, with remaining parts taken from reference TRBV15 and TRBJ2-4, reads DAMVIQNPRYQVTQFGKPVTLSCSQTLNHNVMYWYQQKSSQAPKLLFHYYDKDFNNEADTPDNFQSRRPNTSFCFLDIRSPGLGDTAMYLCATSRDRGERQYFGAGTRLSVL.

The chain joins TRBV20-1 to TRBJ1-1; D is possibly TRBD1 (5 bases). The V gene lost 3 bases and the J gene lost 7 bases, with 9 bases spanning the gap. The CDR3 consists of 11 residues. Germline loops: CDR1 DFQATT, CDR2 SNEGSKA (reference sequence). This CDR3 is CSARRGNEAFF. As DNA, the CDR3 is TGCAGTGCTAGGAGGGGAAATGAAGCTTTCTTT.

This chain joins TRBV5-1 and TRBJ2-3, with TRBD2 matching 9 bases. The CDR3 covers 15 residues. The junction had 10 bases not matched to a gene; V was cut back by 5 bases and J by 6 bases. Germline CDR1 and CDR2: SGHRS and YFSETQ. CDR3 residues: CASSLAGGNPDTQYF. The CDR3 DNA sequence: TGCGCCAGCAGTCTCGCGGGAGGGAATCCTGATACGCAGTATTTT.

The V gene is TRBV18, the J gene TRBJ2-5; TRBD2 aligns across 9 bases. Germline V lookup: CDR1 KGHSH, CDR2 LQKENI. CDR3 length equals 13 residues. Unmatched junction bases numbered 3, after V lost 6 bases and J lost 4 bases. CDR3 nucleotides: TGTGCCAGCTCCGGGACTAGCCGAGAGACCCAGTACTTC. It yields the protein CASSGTSRETQYF. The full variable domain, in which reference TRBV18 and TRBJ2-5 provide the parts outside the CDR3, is NAGVMQNPRHLVRRRGQEARLRCSPMKGHSHVYWYRQLPEEGLKFMVYLQKENIIDESGMPKERFSAEFPKEGPSILRIQQVVRGDSAAYFCASSGTSRETQYFGPGTRLLVL.

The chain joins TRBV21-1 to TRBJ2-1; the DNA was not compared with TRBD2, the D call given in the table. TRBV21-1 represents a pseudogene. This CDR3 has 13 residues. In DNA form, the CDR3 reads TGTGCCAGCCTACTGCGGGAGAACGATGAGCAGTTCTTC. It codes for CASLLRENDEQFF.